This T cell receptor beta chain emerged from a study of cytomegalovirus exposure and HLA in healthy donors. A remark on this clone: Sequence at one end of the junction differs from germline and may be a read error.

CDR1 is SEHNR and CDR2 is FQNEAQ in the germline V gene (reference sequence). The CDR3 length is 12 residues. Primers for the PCR totalled 60 Vbeta and 13 Jbeta. TCRdb's table, derived via immunoSEQ multiplex PCR, lists solely in-frame clones and lacks some. In the table there are about 200,000 clones, over 80% of which are singletons. The V call is TRBV7-9, the J call TRBJ2-1; possibly TRBD2 for D (7 bases). Sequencing used PBMCs. This receptor was obtained from a boy between 2 and 10 years old in good health and CMV-seronegative. The CDR3 sequence: CVSGDNHNEQFF. The CDR3 nucleotides read TGTGTCAGCGGGGACAACCACAATGAGCAGTTCTTC.